The 28 T cell receptor beta chains presented below share a single source sample, sequenced in a study of T cells in Graves' hyperthyroidism and ophthalmopathy. TCR beta CDR3 regions were amplified from RNA. The HTBI primer set served for first-round RT-PCR of the TCR CDR3. Using its own MiXCR run on the multiplex PCR reads, TCRdb lists one record per CDR3 protein. Of about 400,000 distinct CDR3 sequences listed, about 15% are singletons. Material: blood. The receptors were sampled from a woman in her 30s with Graves' hyperthyroidism.

This clonotype was observed a handful of times. The chain recombines TRBV20-1 with TRBJ1-1, with D tentatively TRBD1 (5 bases). V was trimmed by 6 bases and J by 5 bases, leaving 19 bases between them. This CDR3 has 14 residues. Germline values: CDR1 DFQATT, CDR2 SNEGSKA (reference sequence). In DNA form, the CDR3 reads TGCAGTGCCAATATCGGGACGGTTAGTACTGAAGCTTTCTTT. This codes for CSANIGTVSTEAFF.

This clonotype was found many times. The CDR3 DNA is TGTGCCAGCAGGAAATTAGACCCGGGACAAGGTGAAGCTTTCTTT. Translating it yields CASRKLDPGQGEAFF. The chain recombines TRBV28 with TRBJ1-1; D possibly corresponds to TRBD1 (6 bases). CDR1 is MDHEN, CDR2 SYDVKM, per germline. The CDR3 has 15 residues. The V and J ends lost 6 bases and 7 bases respectively, with 21 bases between them. Combining the CDR3 with reference TRBV28 and TRBJ1-1 gives the whole variable domain DVKVTQSSRYLVKRTGEKVFLECVQDMDHENMFWYRQDPGLGLRLIYFSYDVKMKEKGDIPEGYSVSREKKERFSLILESASTNQTSMYLCASRKLDPGQGEAFFGQGTRLTVV.

The chain combines TRBV7-9 with TRBJ2-7; unclear D gene. The CDR3 has 14 residues. Germline CDR1 is SEHNR and CDR2 is FQNEAQ (reference sequence). V gave up 1 base and J gave up 4 bases, with 11 bases separating them. In nucleotides, the CDR3 is TGTGCCAGCAGCTTAGGTCAGCTTCCGTACGAGCAGTACTTC. This codes for CASSLGQLPYEQYF.

This clonotype has a count of ten or more. The chain employs TRBV5-8 and TRBJ2-5, with TRBD1 identical over 9 bases. The junction had 8 bases not matched to a gene; V was cut back by 4 bases and J by 4 bases. Germline V lookup: CDR1 SGHTS, CDR2 YDEGEE. The CDR3 has 15 amino acids. CDR3 residues: CASSLGQGRGETQYF. CDR3 DNA: TGTGCCAGCAGCCTCGGACAGGGGCGGGGAGAGACCCAGTACTTC.

The chain employs TRBV27 and TRBJ1-5, with no clear D. This CDR3 region has 13 residues. The germline gives CDR1 MNHEY, CDR2 SMNVEV (reference sequence). Deletions cut 3 bases from V and 3 bases from J, with 6 bases between. CDR3 protein: CASSLGHNQPQHF. The CDR3 coding sequence is TGTGCCAGCAGTTTGGGCCACAATCAGCCCCAGCATTTT.

The table lists this clonotype with many counts. CDR3 sequence reads: CSVQGDTEAFF. In nucleotides, the CDR3 is TGCAGCGTACAGGGGGACACTGAAGCTTTCTTT. The chain recombines TRBV29-1 with TRBJ1-1, with TRBD1 identical over 8 bases. Per germline, CDR1 SQVTM and CDR2 ANQGSEA. This CDR3 comprises 11 residues. With 6 bases clipped from V and 3 bases from J, the junction kept 0 bases outside the gene matches. Drawing the rest from reference TRBV29-1 and TRBJ1-1, the complete variable domain is SAVISQKPSRDICQRGTSLTIQCQVDSQVTMMFWYRQQPGQSLTLIATANQGSEATYESGFVIDKFPISRPNLTFSTLTVSNMSPEDSSIYLCSVQGDTEAFFGQGTRLTVV.

The rearrangement uses TRBV12-3 or TRBV12-4 and TRBJ1-6, with D possibly being TRBD1 (6 bases). Deletions cut 8 bases from V and 3 bases from J, with 14 bases between. There are 15 residues in the CDR3. This CDR3 reads CASGPWDNYNSPLHF. Here the CDR3 DNA reads TGTGCCAGCGGCCCCTGGGACAACTATAATTCACCCCTCCACTTT.

This clonotype was recorded many times. The chain uses TRBV7-9 and TRBJ2-5; perhaps TRBD1 as D (6 bases). Trimming removed 3 bases at V and 5 bases at J, with 16 bases between. The CDR3 totals 15 residues. Germline V gene sequence: CDR1 SEHNR, CDR2 FQNEAQ (reference sequence). The CDR3 DNA reads as TGTGCCAGCAGCTTCCTCGACAGGCAGTTGGAGACCCAGTACTTC. This codes for CASSFLDRQLETQYF.

This clonotype occurred many times. V and J are TRBV11-1 and TRBJ2-7, with 7 nucleotides matching TRBD1. This CDR3 has 14 residues. Germline-derived CDR1 and CDR2 are SGHAT and FQDESV (reference sequence). Trimming at V came to 3 bases and at J to 4 bases, leaving 6 bases not matched to a gene. The CDR3 protein is CASSFTGDLYEQYF. Here the CDR3 DNA reads TGTGCCAGCAGCTTTACAGGGGATCTGTACGAGCAGTACTTC.

This clonotype was seen ten or more times. The V gene is TRBV2, the J gene TRBJ2-1; unclear D gene. Looked up from germline, CDR1 is SNHLY and CDR2 is FYNNEI. V was clipped by 5 bases and J by 7 bases, with 6 bases between them. This CDR3 contains 11 residues. The CDR3 DNA reads as TGTGCCAGCAGTAGTGGGAATGAGCAGTTCTTC. This codes for CASSSGNEQFF. The full variable domain, its missing parts supplied by reference TRBV2 and TRBJ2-1, is EPEVTQTPSHQVTQMGQEVILRCVPISNHLYFYWYRQILGQKVEFLVSFYNNEISEKSEIFDDQFSVERPDGSNFTLKIRSTKLEDSAMYFCASSSGNEQFFGPGTRLTVL.

This clonotype was found a few times. The CDR3 spells CASSLDGLAFPGNEQFF. DNA of the CDR3: TGTGCCAGCAGTTTAGACGGACTAGCTTTCCCTGGTAATGAGCAGTTCTTC. The chain links TRBV27 to TRBJ2-1; 8 bases map to TRBD2. V was pared by 2 bases and J by 7 bases, with 13 bases of the junction left unmatched. The CDR3 has 17 residues. Germline-derived CDR1 and CDR2 are MNHEY and SMNVEV (reference sequence).

This clonotype was counted a few times. V usage is TRBV24-1 and J usage is TRBJ1-2; D gene uncertain. V was pared by 2 bases and J by 2 bases, with 8 bases between. The CDR3 runs to 14 residues. Germline V gene sequence: CDR1 KGHDR, CDR2 SFDVKD. For the CDR3, the DNA is TGTGCCACCAGTGATTCGCTGATCAACTATGGCTACACCTTC. It specifies CATSDSLINYGYTF.

This clonotype was observed many times. The rearrangement uses TRBV6-1 and TRBJ1-1, with D possibly TRBD1 on 6 matching bases. V lost 5 bases and J 0 bases, leaving 13 bases between the germline ends. Germline V CDR1 and CDR2: MNHNS, SASEGT. The CDR3 is 15 residues long. CDR3 DNA: TGTGCCAGCAGTCGCCAGGACAGAATGAACACTGAAGCTTTCTTT. Translation gives CASSRQDRMNTEAFF.

This clonotype turned up a few times. The chain links TRBV6-1 to TRBJ1-2; D unresolved. Germline CDR1 MNHNS, CDR2 SASEGT. With 8 bases removed from V and 8 bases from J, the gap between germline ends came to 12 bases. The CDR3 totals 11 residues. CDR3 bases: TGTGCCAGCCACTCGGTGATGGGCTACACCTTC. The encoded protein is CASHSVMGYTF.

The chain couples TRBV20-1 to TRBJ2-1; 12 nucleotides match TRBD2. Losses at the gene ends were 1 base for V and 1 base for J; bases not matched to a gene: 5. The CDR3 contains 17 residues. From germline, CDR1 is DFQATT and CDR2 SNEGSKA (reference sequence). The CDR3 here is CSARVLAGGLSYNEQFF. The CDR3 region has the DNA TGCAGTGCTAGAGTACTAGCGGGAGGTCTTTCCTACAATGAGCAGTTCTTC.

The sample holds a few counts of this clonotype. CDR3 nucleotide sequence: TGTGCCAGCAGCCAAAGATGGGACTATGGCTACACCTTC. Translating it yields CASSQRWDYGYTF. The V gene is TRBV13, the J gene TRBJ1-2; D remains ambiguous. This CDR3 region has 13 residues. V shed 5 bases and J shed 3 bases, with 10 bases lying between them. CDR1 is PRHDT, CDR2 FYEKMQ, per germline (reference sequence).

This clonotype was picked up a small number of times. This chain joins TRBV20-1 and TRBJ2-2; D perhaps matches TRBD2 (5 bases). There are 14 residues in the CDR3. V was trimmed by 4 bases and J by 5 bases, leaving 14 bases between them. CDR1 DFQATT and CDR2 SNEGSKA come from the germline V gene (reference sequence). CDR3 DNA sequence: TGCAGTGCTACCGCCCTAGCTTCTACCGGGGAGCTGTTTTTT. Translating it yields CSATALASTGELFF.

This clonotype was seen more than once but under ten times. The rearrangement links TRBV5-4 to TRBJ1-4; 8 nucleotides agree with TRBD1. V shed 4 bases, J shed 6 bases, and the junction held 8 bases outside the gene matches. The germline CDR1 and CDR2 sequences are SGHNT and YYREEE (reference sequence). The CDR3 runs to 15 residues. CDR3 in DNA: TGTGCCAGCAGCCTGGGCGGGACAGGAGATGAAAAACTGTTTTTT. Translating it yields CASSLGGTGDEKLFF.

This clonotype was counted a few times. V usage is TRBV20-1 and J usage is TRBJ1-2; 8 bases are a match to TRBD1. The CDR3 is made up of 12 amino acids. Germline CDR1 and CDR2: DFQATT and SNEGSKA (reference sequence). V dropped 6 bases and J dropped 7; count of bases not matched to a gene: 7. The CDR3 DNA reads as TGCAGTGCAACGCAGGGGGCCGGTGGCTACACCTTC. Its protein product is CSATQGAGGYTF.

As regards this clonotype: A junction end diverges from the germline sequence, so it may reflect a read error. The V call is TRBV20-1, the J call TRBJ2-3; 7 bases agree with TRBD2. From germline, CDR1 is DFQATT and CDR2 SNEGSKA (reference sequence). The CDR3 runs 15 residues. The CDR3 loop reads CSAVPGGSSTDMQYF. CDR3 coding DNA: TGCAGTGCTGTGCCGGGAGGATCTAGCACAGATATGCAGTATTTT.

In its sample, this clonotype was seen many times. The chain combines TRBV18 with TRBJ2-3; TRBD2 agrees at 7 bases. Germline CDR1 KGHSH, CDR2 LQKENI. Losses at the gene ends were 7 bases for V and 1 base for J; bases not matched to a gene: 5. CDR3 length equals 14 residues. CDR3 residues: CASFLGRGTDTQYF. CDR3 coding DNA: TGTGCCAGCTTCCTTGGGAGGGGCACAGATACGCAGTATTTT. The whole variable domain, filled in from reference TRBV18 and TRBJ2-3, reads NAGVMQNPRHLVRRRGQEARLRCSPMKGHSHVYWYRQLPEEGLKFMVYLQKENIIDESGMPKERFSAEFPKEGPSILRIQQVVRGDSAAYFCASFLGRGTDTQYFGPGTRLTVL.

This clonotype came up a few times. This sequence joins TRBV28 and TRBJ2-1; 8 nucleotides agree with TRBD2. CDR1 is MDHEN, CDR2 SYDVKM, per germline. The CDR3 is 14 amino acids. J gave up 8 bases and V 4 bases, and 7 bases lay outside the gene matches. Here the CDR3 DNA reads TGTGCCAGCAGTTCCCCCCGGGAGGGCCATGAGCAGTTCTTC. Translation gives CASSSPREGHEQFF.

This chain connects TRBV20-1 to TRBJ1-5; D not resolved. The CDR3 runs to 12 residues. The V and J ends lost 3 bases and 5 bases respectively, with 8 bases between them. In germline, CDR1 is DFQATT, CDR2 SNEGSKA (reference sequence). The CDR3 coding sequence is TGCAGTGCTAGCTTCCAAGATCAGCCCCAGCATTTT. Encoded protein: CSASFQDQPQHF.

This clonotype came up many times. The chain has TRBV28 and TRBJ2-7, with D perhaps being TRBD1 or TRBD2 (6 bases each). The CDR3 extends over 13 amino acids. Germline CDR1 reads MDHEN; CDR2 reads SYDVKM. V was clipped by 4 bases and J by 2 bases, with 9 bases between them. CDR3 in DNA: TGTGCCAGCAGTTGGAGGGGGGCCTACGAGCAGTACTTC. This translates into CASSWRGAYEQYF. Variable domain in full (rest from reference TRBV28 and TRBJ2-7): DVKVTQSSRYLVKRTGEKVFLECVQDMDHENMFWYRQDPGLGLRLIYFSYDVKMKEKGDIPEGYSVSREKKERFSLILESASTNQTSMYLCASSWRGAYEQYFGPGTRLTVT.

This clonotype was recorded a few times. This rearrangement joins TRBV3-1 to TRBJ2-1; the D is unclear. Trimming took off 0 bases at V and 5 bases at J, with 8 bases between the two ends. This CDR3 spans 14 amino acids. Germline V gene lookup returns CDR1 LGHDT and CDR2 YNNKEL (reference sequence). As DNA, the CDR3 is TGTGCCAGCAGCCAAGAAGCGAGTCACAATGAGCAGTTCTTC. This translates into CASSQEASHNEQFF.

At least ten counts were recorded for this clonotype. This sequence joins TRBV2 and TRBJ1-4, with 7 positions matching TRBD1. V trimming: 5 bases; J trimming: 1 base; junction bases outside the gene matches: 1. The CDR3 runs to 14 residues. Germline CDR1 and CDR2: SNHLY and FYNNEI. CDR3 in amino acids: CASSRQGTNEKLFF. CDR3 in DNA: TGTGCCAGCAGTAGACAGGGAACTAATGAAAAACTGTTTTTT.

The rearrangement joins TRBV10-3 to TRBJ1-1, with 8 bases lining up with TRBD1. There are 15 residues in the CDR3. Germline-derived CDR1 and CDR2 are ENHRY and SYGVKD. Losses at the gene ends were 6 bases for V and 0 bases for J; bases not matched to a gene: 6. The CDR3 region is CAIRAGQALNTEAFF. The CDR3 region has the DNA TGTGCCATCAGGGCGGGACAGGCCCTGAACACTGAAGCTTTCTTT.

In its sample, this clonotype was seen many times. The gene calls are TRBV11-2 and TRBJ1-1, with D uncertain. V shed 5 bases and J shed 0 bases, with 19 bases lying between them. Looked up from germline, CDR1 is SGHAT and CDR2 is FQNNGV. The length of the CDR3 is 17 residues. The DNA for the CDR3 is TGTGCCAGCAGCCCTGGGGTGGGCAGACTATTGAACACTGAAGCTTTCTTT. Translation: CASSPGVGRLLNTEAFF.